This passage covers 25 T cell receptor beta chains from one sample sequenced in a study of T-cell reconstitution after alpha-beta-depleted transplantation in children. Using unique molecular identifiers, the investigators prepared the TCRbeta library. TCRdb fed the PCR reads into MiXCR, producing one record per CDR3 protein. The repertoire has fewer than 250,000 distinct CDR3 sequences, approximately 15% of them found once; the top ten carry 43%. The sample in question was PBMCs, mostly from graft donor cells, obtained 360 days after TCRalphabeta/CD19-depleted stem cell transplant. These receptors came from a male patient between 2 and 10 years old who had a stem cell transplant for acute lymphoblastic leukemia, so the T cells may come from the graft donor.

The chain is built from TRBV3-1 and TRBJ1-6; D unresolved. The V gene's germline CDR1 is LGHDT and CDR2 YNNKEL (reference sequence). The CDR3 is made up of 14 amino acids. Trimming stripped 0 bases from V and 7 bases from J, with 7 bases between. DNA for the CDR3: TGTGCCAGCAGCCAAGACCCTGGGAATTCACCCCTCCACTTT. Amino acids: CASSQDPGNSPLHF.

This clonotype was picked up a small number of times. The chain combines TRBV20-1 with TRBJ2-1; D ambiguous. Trimming left V 2 bases short and J 2 bases short, with 10 bases between. The germline CDR1 and CDR2 sequences are DFQATT and SNEGSKA (reference sequence). The CDR3 runs to 14 residues. CDR3 residues: CSARRDTAYNEQFF. The CDR3 coding sequence is TGCAGTGCTAGACGAGATACCGCCTACAATGAGCAGTTCTTC.

The chain combines TRBV6-2 or TRBV6-3 with TRBJ1-1; D uncertain. CDR3 length equals 12 residues. Between the trimmed V and J ends, which lost 9 bases and 0 bases, there was a span of 8 bases. Germline CDR1 reads MNHEY; CDR2 reads SVGEGT. CDR3 nucleotide sequence: TGTGCCAGTGAGGCGGTGAACACTGAAGCTTTCTTT. As protein: CASEAVNTEAFF.

This clonotype has more than one count but fewer than ten. The rearrangement links TRBV5-4 to TRBJ1-2, with TRBD1 identical over 10 bases. The CDR3 spans 17 residues. CDR1 and CDR2 from the germline V gene are SGHNT and YYREEE (reference sequence). After removal of 4 bases from V and 0 bases from J, the junction contained 9 bases not matched to a gene. The CDR3 protein is CASSPGTGAPANYGYTF. The CDR3 bases are TGTGCCAGCAGCCCCGGGACAGGGGCCCCCGCTAACTATGGCTACACCTTC.

The V gene is TRBV12-3 or TRBV12-4, the J gene TRBJ1-2, with D possibly matching TRBD1 (5 bases). V gave up 8 bases and J gave up 4 bases, with 11 bases separating them. CDR3 size: 12 residues. The CDR3 reads CASRRQSYGYTF. The DNA for the CDR3 is TGTGCCAGCCGTCGACAGAGCTATGGCTACACCTTC.

The chain couples TRBV12-3 or TRBV12-4 to TRBJ2-3; D is unclear. The V end lost 7 bases, the J end lost 9 bases, and 14 bases lay between the germline ends. The CDR3 covers 12 residues. The CDR3 DNA follows: TGTGCCAGCACCCTATCAATGGGGACGCAGTATTTT. This encodes CASTLSMGTQYF.

Comment on this clonotype: An end of the junction differs from the germline gene, which may be a read error. The V call is TRBV2, the J call TRBJ2-7; a weak D match, TRBD1 (5 bases). CDR1 and CDR2 from the germline V gene are SNHLY and FYNNEI. This CDR3 comprises 15 residues. The CDR3 loop reads CASSEEAGNSHEQYF. CDR3 nucleotides: TGTGCCAGCAGTGAAGAGGCAGGGAACTCCCACGAGCAGTACTTC.

The rearrangement links TRBV27 to TRBJ2-5; possible D gene TRBD2, 6 bases. The CDR3 spans 14 residues. The V end lost 2 bases, the J end lost 5 bases, and 12 bases lay between the germline ends. The V gene's germline CDR1 is MNHEY and CDR2 SMNVEV (reference sequence). The CDR3 sequence: CASSLAGSGETQYF. CDR3 DNA: TGTGCCAGCAGTTTAGCCGGGAGCGGGGAGACCCAGTACTTC.

CDR3 in amino acids: CASSQDGSGSSSTDTQYF. The CDR3 bases are TGCGCCAGCAGCCAAGACGGCTCAGGTAGCTCTAGCACAGATACGCAGTATTTT. The chain links TRBV4-1 to TRBJ2-3; no firm D call. In germline, CDR1 is MGHRA, CDR2 YSYEKL. The CDR3 has 18 residues. With 0 bases removed from V and 0 bases from J, the gap between germline ends came to 16 bases.

The chain has TRBV12-3 or TRBV12-4 and TRBJ2-1; TRBD2 agrees at 14 bases. The length of the CDR3 is 14 residues. Trimming removed 7 bases from V and 8 bases from J; junction bases left unmatched: 4. CDR3 sequence (DNA): TGTGCCAGCAAAGGGACTAGCGGGAGTCATGAGCAGTTCTTC. This encodes CASKGTSGSHEQFF.

The chain couples TRBV11-2 to TRBJ2-1; 10 bases align to TRBD2. The CDR3 is 15 amino acids. V dropped 5 bases and J dropped 5; count of bases not matched to a gene: 6. Germline V gives CDR1 SGHAT, CDR2 FQNNGV. For the CDR3, the DNA is TGTGCCAGCAGCCCCGGGACTAGCGTCGACAATGAGCAGTTCTTC. This encodes CASSPGTSVDNEQFF. Looking up the rest from reference TRBV11-2 and TRBJ2-1 gives the full variable domain: EAGVAQSPRYKIIEKRQSVAFWCNPISGHATLYWYQQILGQGPKLLIQFQNNGVVDDSQLPKDRFSAERLKGVDSTLKIQPAKLEDSAVYLCASSPGTSVDNEQFFGPGTRLTVL.

In this sample, this clonotype turned up a few times. This chain joins TRBV12-3 or TRBV12-4 and TRBJ2-7; the D is unclear. Trimming left V 5 bases short and J 2 bases short, with 19 bases between. The CDR3 is 16 residues long. CDR3 DNA: TGTGCCAGCAGTCCCGTAGGTGGTGGGCCAACCTACGAGCAGTACTTC. It specifies CASSPVGGGPTYEQYF.

This clonotype has more than one count but fewer than ten. The CDR3: CASSQPQGSSYEQYF. In DNA form, the CDR3 reads TGCGCCAGCAGCCAACCACAGGGAAGTAGTTACGAGCAGTACTTC. V is TRBV4-3 and J is TRBJ2-7; the D gene is possibly TRBD1 (6 bases). CDR1 and CDR2 from the germline V gene are LGHNA and YSLEER. This CDR3 comprises 15 residues. Trimming cost V 2 bases and J 4 bases, with 15 bases left between them.

This clonotype has ten or more counts. The rearrangement links TRBV9 to TRBJ2-7; TRBD1 or TRBD2 may be the D gene (5 bases each). Germline lookup yields CDR1 SGDLS and CDR2 YYNGEE. V shed 0 bases and J shed 2 bases, with 6 bases lying between them. This CDR3 has 13 residues. CDR3 DNA: TGTGCCAGCAGCGTAGGGGGACCCTACGAGCAGTACTTC. Encoded protein: CASSVGGPYEQYF.

The rearrangement links TRBV7-2 to TRBJ2-1, with D tentatively TRBD2 (7 bases). Per germline, CDR1 SGHTA and CDR2 FQGNSA. CDR3 length: 16 residues. V was cut by 3 bases and J by 2 bases, with 14 bases left in between. The chain's CDR3 is CASSFWGAGAYNEQFF. In DNA, the CDR3 is TGTGCCAGCAGCTTCTGGGGGGCGGGGGCCTACAATGAGCAGTTCTTC.

The rearrangement links TRBV14 to TRBJ2-7; D is ambiguous. Germline V lookup: CDR1 SGHDN, CDR2 FVKESK. The CDR3 spans 16 residues. V was trimmed by 1 base and J by 0 bases, leaving 13 bases between them. The CDR3, as DNA: TGTGCCAGCAGCCAAGGGGGATTGAGGAGCTCCTACGAGCAGTACTTC. As protein: CASSQGGLRSSYEQYF.

Note on this clonotype: An end of the junction does not agree with germline; a read error may underlie this. The chain is built from TRBV3-1 and TRBJ2-7, with D tentatively TRBD1 or TRBD2 (5 bases each). The CDR3 consists of 17 residues. Germline V gene data show CDR1 as LGHDT and CDR2 as YNNKEL (reference sequence). Here the CDR3 reads CASCQENWDPSSYEQYF. The CDR3 DNA is TGTGCCAGCTGCCAAGAGAACTGGGACCCGAGCTCCTACGAGCAGTACTTC.

This clonotype was counted between two and nine times. The chain joins TRBV29-1 to TRBJ2-7; tentatively, D is TRBD1 (6 bases). Trimming took off 0 bases at V and 5 bases at J, with 14 bases between the two ends. Per the germline V gene, CDR1 is SQVTM and CDR2 is ANQGSEA. This CDR3 spans 14 amino acids. CDR3 sequence reads: CSVEEDSLGNEQYF. In DNA form, the CDR3 reads TGCAGCGTTGAAGAGGACAGCTTAGGGAACGAGCAGTACTTC.

This clonotype occurred many times. V gene TRBV12-3 or TRBV12-4 combines with J gene TRBJ2-7; 11 bases match TRBD2. This CDR3 has 16 residues. The trim removed 5 bases at V and 1 base at J, leaving 7 bases unmatched. The CDR3 region is CASSPRTSGPSYEQYF. In DNA form, the CDR3 reads TGTGCCAGCAGTCCACGGACTAGCGGGCCTTCCTACGAGCAGTACTTC.

This clonotype was seen only a few times. V gene TRBV4-3 combines with J gene TRBJ2-1; TRBD2 is a possible D gene (5 bases). This CDR3 spans 15 amino acids. Germline lookup yields CDR1 LGHNA and CDR2 YSLEER. Trimming took 6 bases from V and 6 from J, leaving 18 bases between them. The chain's CDR3 is CASRPLAGDPNEQFF. CDR3 nucleotides: TGCGCCAGCAGACCCCTGGCGGGCGACCCCAATGAGCAGTTCTTC.

This chain links TRBV11-1 with TRBJ1-3; D not certain. CDR3 size: 14 residues. The V and J ends lost 3 bases and 2 bases respectively, with 8 bases between them. Germline V gene sequence: CDR1 SGHAT, CDR2 FQDESV (reference sequence). The CDR3 DNA reads as TGTGCCAGCAGCTTTGAAGGGACTGGAAACACCATATATTTT. It is translated as CASSFEGTGNTIYF.

This chain uses TRBV5-1 with TRBJ2-3, with D perhaps TRBD1 (6 bases). The CDR3 is 16 residues long. The V gene lost 4 bases and the J gene lost 0 bases, with 15 bases spanning the gap. Germline CDR1 is SGHRS and CDR2 is YFSETQ. CDR3 in DNA: TGCGCCAGCAGCGCGTGGACAGACCCTAGCACAGATACGCAGTATTTT. This encodes CASSAWTDPSTDTQYF.

This chain uses TRBV20-1 with TRBJ1-2, with D unclear. This CDR3 has 13 amino acids. V lost 0 bases and J 2 bases, leaving 7 bases between the germline ends. Germline V lookup: CDR1 DFQATT, CDR2 SNEGSKA (reference sequence). The CDR3, as DNA: TGCAGTGCTAGAGATACGGGGAACTATGGCTACACCTTC. It codes for CSARDTGNYGYTF.

This clonotype was counted ten times or more. CDR3 in DNA: TGTGCCTGGAGGTTTCCGTCCGGAGCTTTCTTT. Residues: CAWRFPSGAFF. The chain couples TRBV30 to TRBJ1-1, with no clear D. In germline, CDR1 is GTSNPN, CDR2 SVGIG (reference sequence). This CDR3 is 11 amino acids long. Trimming left V 3 bases short and J 10 bases short, with 12 bases between.

The rearrangement joins TRBV27 to TRBJ1-4; no clear D. This CDR3 is built from 13 residues. Trimming stripped 10 bases from V and 3 bases from J, with 12 bases between. In germline, CDR1 is MNHEY, CDR2 SMNVEV (reference sequence). The DNA for the CDR3 is TGTGCCACCGCGCTGGGCCCTAATGAAAAACTGTTTTTT. Its protein product is CATALGPNEKLFF.